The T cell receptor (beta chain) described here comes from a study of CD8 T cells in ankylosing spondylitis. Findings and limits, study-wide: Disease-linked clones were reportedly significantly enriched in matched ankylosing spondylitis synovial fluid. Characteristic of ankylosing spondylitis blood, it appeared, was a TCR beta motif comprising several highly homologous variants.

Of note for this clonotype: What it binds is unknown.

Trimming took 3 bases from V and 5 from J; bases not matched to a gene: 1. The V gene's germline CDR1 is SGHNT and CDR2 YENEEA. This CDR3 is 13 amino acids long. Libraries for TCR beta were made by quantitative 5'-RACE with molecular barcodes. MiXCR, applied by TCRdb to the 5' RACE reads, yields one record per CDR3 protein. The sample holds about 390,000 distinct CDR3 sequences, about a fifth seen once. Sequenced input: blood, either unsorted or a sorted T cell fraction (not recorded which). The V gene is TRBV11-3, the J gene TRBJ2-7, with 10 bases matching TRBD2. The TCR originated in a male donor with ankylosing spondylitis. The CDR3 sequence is CASSLSGRDEQYF. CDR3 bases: TGTGCCAGCAGCTTGAGCGGGAGGGACGAGCAGTACTTC.